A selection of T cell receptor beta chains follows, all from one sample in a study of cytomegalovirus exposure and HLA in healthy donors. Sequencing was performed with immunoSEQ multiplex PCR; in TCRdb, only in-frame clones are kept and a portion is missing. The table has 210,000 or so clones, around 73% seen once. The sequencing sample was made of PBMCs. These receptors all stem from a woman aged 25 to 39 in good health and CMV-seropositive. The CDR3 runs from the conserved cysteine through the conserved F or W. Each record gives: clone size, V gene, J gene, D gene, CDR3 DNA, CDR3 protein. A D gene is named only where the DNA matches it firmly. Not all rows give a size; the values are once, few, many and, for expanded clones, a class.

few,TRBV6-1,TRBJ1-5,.,TGTGCCAGCAGTGATTCCGGGGTGAGCAATCAGCCCCAGCATTTT,CASSDSGVSNQPQHF
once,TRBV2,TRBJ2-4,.,TGTGCCAGCAGTGAAGCGCTTCGAGATAAAAACATTCAGTACTTC,CASSEALRDKNIQYF
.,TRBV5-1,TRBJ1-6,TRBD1,TGCGCCAGCAGCTTGCAGGGGGCGGATTCACCCCTCCACTTT,CASSLQGADSPLHF
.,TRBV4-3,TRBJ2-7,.,TGCGCCAGCAGCCAAGATGTATCCGGGGTAGGCGAGCAGTACTTC,CASSQDVSGVGEQYF
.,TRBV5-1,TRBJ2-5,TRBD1,TGCGCCAGCAGCTCCTCCGGGACAGCCTCCGCGGAGACCCAGTACTTC,CASSSSGTASAETQYF
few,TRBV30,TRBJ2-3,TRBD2,TGTGCCTGGAGTGTTAGAGGCCTAGCGGGGACAGATACGCAGTATTTT,CAWSVRGLAGTDTQYF
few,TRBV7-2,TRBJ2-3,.,TGTGCCAGTATCCCACAGTTCGGATCGACAGATACGCAGTATTTT,CASIPQFGSTDTQYF
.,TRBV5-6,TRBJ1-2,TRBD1,TGTGCCAGCAGCAAGGGGGCCTGGTATGGCTACACCTTC,CASSKGAWYGYTF
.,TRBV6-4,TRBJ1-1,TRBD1,TGTGCCAGCAAACTCACAGGGGAACCAAACACTGAAGCTTTCTTT,CASKLTGEPNTEAFF
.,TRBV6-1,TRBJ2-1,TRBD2,TGTGCCAGCAGTGAAGCGGCGCTGGCTAGCGGGATGTGGGGGTTCTTC,CASSEAALASGMWGFF
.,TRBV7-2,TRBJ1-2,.,TGTGCCAGCAGCCGGACAGTCAACTATGGCTACACCTTC,CASSRTVNYGYTF
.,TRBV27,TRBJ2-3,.,TGTGCCAGCAGTTCCCCTAGCCGCACAGATACGCAGTATTTT,CASSSPSRTDTQYF
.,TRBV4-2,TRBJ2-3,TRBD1,TGTGCCAGCAGCCCCCTGGGTGGGACAGAGTACACAGATACGCAGTATTTT,CASSPLGGTEYTDTQYF
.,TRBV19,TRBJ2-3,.,TGTGCCAGTAGTAACAACAGGGATTCCTCCTACTCATTTACGCAGTATTTT,CASSNNRDSSYSFTQYF
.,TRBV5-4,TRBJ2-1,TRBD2,TGTGCCAGCAGCGGGTGGCTAGCGGGAGGGAGTGAGCAGTTCTTC,CASSGWLAGGSEQFF
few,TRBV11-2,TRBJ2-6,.,TGTGCCAGCAGCTCACAGGTTTCTGGGGCCAACGTCCTGACTTTC,CASSSQVSGANVLTF
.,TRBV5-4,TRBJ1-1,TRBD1,TGTGCCAGCAGGGAGGGGCAGGGGGAAGTTTGGACTGAAGCTTTCTTT,CASREGQGEVWTEAFF
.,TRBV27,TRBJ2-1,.,TGTGCCAGCAGTTTGTACCCTTCGGCCTACAATGAGCAGTTCTTC,CASSLYPSAYNEQFF
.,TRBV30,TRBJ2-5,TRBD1,TGTGCCTGGAGTTTCCCCGGGACAGAAGAGACCCAGTACTTC,CAWSFPGTEETQYF
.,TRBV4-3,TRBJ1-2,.,TGCGCCAGCAGCCAAGATAGGGGCCTCCCGGGAGAGGGCTACACCTTC,CASSQDRGLPGEGYTF